This T cell receptor beta chain was observed in a study of blood T cell repertoires in COVID-19. The CDR3 loop spans 17 amino acids. Looked up from germline, CDR1 is SGDLS and CDR2 is YYNGEE. Trimming took 0 bases from V and 3 from J, leaving 17 bases between them. The method was immunoSEQ multiplex PCR; TCRdb's version includes in-frame clones alone and lacks a portion of them. The sample has over 200,000 clones, around 90% seen once; the top ten hold more than 10%. Source material: PBMCs or T cells enriched from blood (not recorded which). The clonotype comes from a man aged 25 to 40 who had recovered from COVID-19. J is TRBJ2-3 and V is TRBV9; possible D gene TRBD2, 7 bases. CDR3 residues: CASSVGGRGAGTDTQYF. The CDR3 DNA is TGTGCCAGCAGCGTAGGGGGACGGGGGGCCGGGACAGATACGCAGTATTTT.